The 13 T cell receptor beta chains reported below all come from one sample, sequenced in a study of tissue T cells after allogeneic stem cell transplantation. Assay: immunoSEQ multiplex PCR; the TCRdb copy retains only in-frame clones and omits some. The sample includes several thousand clones, over 65% of them seen just once. Adult allogeneic hematopoietic cell transplant recipients with steroid-refractory graft-versus-host disease were prospectively enrolled for research autopsy. Here the sequenced sample was left colon tissue, taken at autopsy. These receptors all come from a male patient older than 55 with steroid-refractory graft-versus-host disease after an allogeneic stem cell transplant. Among the T cells, some may be from the graft donor.

The chain is built from TRBV19 and TRBJ1-2; 7 nucleotides line up with TRBD1. Trimming cost V 8 bases and J 8 bases; bases outside gene matches: 8. The CDR3 contains 12 residues. The V gene's germline CDR1 is LNHDA and CDR2 SQIVND (reference sequence). CDR3: CASRPTGIGYTF. The DNA of the CDR3 is TGTGCCAGTCGACCGACAGGGATCGGCTACACCTTC.

V is TRBV24-1 and J is TRBJ2-2; maybe TRBD2 (6 bases). V dropped 7 bases and J dropped 3 bases, with 14 bases sitting between them. The CDR3 contains 15 residues. The germline V gene has CDR1 KGHDR and CDR2 SFDVKD. The CDR3 bases are TGTGCCACCAGGAACGGGGGAGTTGACACCGGGGAGCTGTTTTTT. Amino acids: CATRNGGVDTGELFF.

The V and J genes are TRBV7-2 and TRBJ1-6; no firm D call. This CDR3 is built from 13 residues. The germline gives CDR1 SGHTA, CDR2 FQGNSA. V lost 4 bases and J 9 bases, leaving 10 bases between the germline ends. CDR3 loop: CASSSLYPSPLHF. DNA of the CDR3: TGTGCCAGCAGCTCCCTATACCCTTCACCCCTCCACTTT.

This clone was recorded once. The genes are TRBV6-5 and TRBJ2-4, with D possibly being TRBD1 or TRBD2 (5 bases each). The CDR3 runs to 14 residues. From germline, CDR1 is MNHEY and CDR2 SVGAGI. V was cut by 5 bases and J by 6 bases, with 14 bases left in between. The CDR3 sequence: CASSISGTINIQYF. The CDR3 DNA reads as TGTGCCAGCAGTATTTCAGGGACCATAAACATTCAGTACTTC.

The genes are TRBV4-3 and TRBJ2-5; a weak D match, TRBD1 (5 bases). Germline CDR1 reads LGHNA; CDR2 reads YSLEER. This CDR3 spans 16 amino acids. V shed 0 bases and J shed 5 bases, with 16 bases lying between them. CDR3 nucleotides: TGCGCCAGCAGCCAAGAACTCCAGGGTGTATGGGAGACCCAGTACTTC. Translated: CASSQELQGVWETQYF.

The V call is TRBV12-3 or TRBV12-4, the J call TRBJ1-1, with D uncertain. The CDR3 has 13 residues. The V gene lost 3 bases and the J gene lost 4 bases, with 9 bases spanning the gap. CDR3 DNA sequence: TGTGCCAGCAGTTTTGTGGGGAGCACTGAAGCTTTCTTT. Residues: CASSFVGSTEAFF.

The rearrangement joins TRBV30 to TRBJ1-4, with D possibly being TRBD1 (5 bases). The V end lost 0 bases, the J end lost 6 bases, and 11 bases lay between the germline ends. CDR3 length equals 14 residues. Germline CDR1 reads GTSNPN; CDR2 reads SVGIG (reference sequence). The CDR3 sequence is CAWSVAGQDEKLFF. For the CDR3, the DNA is TGTGCCTGGAGTGTAGCGGGGCAAGATGAAAAACTGTTTTTT.

V gene TRBV30 combines with J gene TRBJ1-6; no clear D. The CDR3 is made up of 12 amino acids. Germline values: CDR1 GTSNPN, CDR2 SVGIG (reference sequence). V lost 3 bases, J lost 11 bases, and 11 bases lay in between. The CDR3 DNA reads as TGTGCCTGGAGGTTTTTGGAGGCACCCCTCCACTTT. Translated, it gives CAWRFLEAPLHF.

The chain recombines TRBV18 with TRBJ2-7; 9 bases map to TRBD1. CDR1 and CDR2 from the germline V gene are KGHSH and LQKENI. With V trimmed by 3 bases and J by 4 bases, 10 bases remained unmatched. The CDR3 length is 16 residues. CDR3 in amino acids: CASSPTPGTGSYEQYF. The CDR3 bases are TGTGCCAGCTCACCGACCCCGGGGACAGGGTCGTACGAGCAGTACTTC.

The chain uses TRBV6-5 and TRBJ1-1; tentatively, D is TRBD1 (5 bases). CDR1 MNHEY and CDR2 SVGAGI come from the germline V gene. The germline V and J ends were trimmed by 4 bases and 3 bases, with 15 bases remaining between them. The CDR3 runs to 15 residues. This CDR3 reads CASSSNPGGDTEAFF. In nucleotides, the CDR3 is TGTGCCAGCAGTTCCAACCCGGGGGGGGACACTGAAGCTTTCTTT.

The chain carries TRBV15 and TRBJ1-5; weak D call: TRBD1 (5 bases). The V gene's germline CDR1 is LNHNV and CDR2 YYDKDF (reference sequence). The V and J ends lost 5 bases and 6 bases respectively, with 17 bases between them. The CDR3 loop spans 15 amino acids. CDR3 DNA: TGTGCCACCAGCCCGGGACGGAGTGTTCTTCAGCCCCAGCATTTT. Translation gives CATSPGRSVLQPQHF.

The chain couples TRBV7-8 to TRBJ1-1, with TRBD1 identical over 7 bases. This CDR3 is built from 18 residues. The germline gives CDR1 SGHVS, CDR2 FQNEAQ. Trimming took 3 bases from V and 0 from J; bases not matched to a gene: 13. CDR3 residues: CASSFISGTAYMNTEAFF. The CDR3 nucleotides read TGTGCCAGCAGCTTTATTTCCGGGACAGCTTACATGAACACTGAAGCTTTCTTT.

This chain's CDR3 is CASSLALDRFYNSPLHF. The CDR3, as DNA: TGTGCCAGCAGCTTAGCACTGGACAGATTTTATAATTCACCCCTCCACTTT. V is TRBV5-5 and J is TRBJ1-6; possible D gene TRBD1, 6 bases. Germline V lookup: CDR1 SGHKS, CDR2 YYEKEE (reference sequence). V was shortened by 2 bases and J by 4 bases, with 16 bases between the two germline ends. CDR3 length equals 17 residues. The full variable domain, its missing parts supplied by reference TRBV5-5 and TRBJ1-6, is DAGVTQSPTHLIKTRGQQVTLRCSPISGHKSVSWYQQVLGQGPQFIFQYYEKEERGRGNFPDRFSARQFPNYSSELNVNALLLGDSALYLCASSLALDRFYNSPLHFGNGTRLTVT.